This T cell receptor (beta chain) was observed in a study of patients and donors after allogeneic stem cell transplantation (dated by TCRdb to between 2020 and 2021). Concerning this clonotype itself: Its antigen remains undetermined. No base-level quality is on record; no much larger clone is a single base apart.

The library was produced with RT-PCR. Sequencing was performed on a NextSeq 550. TCRdb reanalyzed the raw reads on its own, using fastp at Q25 for trimming and MiXCR for clone calling, and kept in-frame beta chains. One record per CDR3 amino acid sequence lists the most common genes and DNA. Counted in this sample were about a million distinct CDR3 sequences; about 20% of them appeared once. The ten largest clonotypes hold 5.5% to 6.5% of the sample. CDR1 and CDR2, per the germline V gene, are KGHSH and LQKENI. Spanning cysteine to phenylalanine, the CDR3 consists of 12 amino acids. CDR3 DNA only is kept here, 36 bases in frame from base 1. V is shortened by 5 bases, J by 4 bases, and the region joining them spans 9 bases.

Sequencing was performed on blood, either unsorted or a sorted T cell fraction (not recorded which). This TCR came from a human donor who was either an allogeneic HSCT recipient or a stem cell or donor lymphocyte infusion donor (not recorded which). It is not recorded whose cells these are; they may come from a transplant donor. The chain links TRBV18 with TRBJ2-7; a weak D assignment points to TRBD1 (5 bases agree). The DNA sequence is TGTGCCAGCTCAGCGACAGAGTACGAGCAGTACTTC. This is translated as CASSATEYEQYF. Beyond the CDR3, the reference TRBV18 and TRBJ2-7 genes provide the residues; the full variable domain reads: NAGVMQNPRHLVRRRGQEARLRCSPMKGHSHVYWYRQLPEEGLKFMVYLQKENIIDESGMPKERFSAEFPKEGPSILRIQQVVRGDSAAYFCASSATEYEQYFGPGTRLTVT.